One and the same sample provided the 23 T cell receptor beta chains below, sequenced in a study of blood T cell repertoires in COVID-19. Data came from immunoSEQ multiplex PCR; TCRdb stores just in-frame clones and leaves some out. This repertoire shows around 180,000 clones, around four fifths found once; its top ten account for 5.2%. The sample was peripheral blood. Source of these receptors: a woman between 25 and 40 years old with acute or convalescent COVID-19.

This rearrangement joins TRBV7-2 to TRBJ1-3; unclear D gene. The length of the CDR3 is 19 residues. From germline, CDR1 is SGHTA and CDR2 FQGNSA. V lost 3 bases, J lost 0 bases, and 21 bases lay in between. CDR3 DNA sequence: TGTGCCAGCAGCTTTTTTGGCCTTCTAGATGTACCCTCTGGAAACACCATATATTTT. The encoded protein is CASSFFGLLDVPSGNTIYF.

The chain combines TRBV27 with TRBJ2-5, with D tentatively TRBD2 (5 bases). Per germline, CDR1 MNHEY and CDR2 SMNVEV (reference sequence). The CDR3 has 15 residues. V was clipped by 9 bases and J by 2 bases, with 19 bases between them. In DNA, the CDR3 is TGTGCCAGTAGAATAGCGAGTACCCGTCAAGAGACCCAGTACTTC. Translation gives CASRIASTRQETQYF.

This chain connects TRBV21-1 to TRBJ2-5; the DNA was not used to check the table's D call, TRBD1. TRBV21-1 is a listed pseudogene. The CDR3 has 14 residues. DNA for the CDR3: TGTGCCAGCAGCGGTACAGGGGGCTGGCAGACCCAGTACTTC. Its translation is CASSGTGGWQTQYF.

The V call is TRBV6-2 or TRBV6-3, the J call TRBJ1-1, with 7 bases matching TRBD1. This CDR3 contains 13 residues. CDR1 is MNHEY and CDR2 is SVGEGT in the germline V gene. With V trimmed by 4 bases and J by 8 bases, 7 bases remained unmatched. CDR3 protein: CASSFGGQKEAFF. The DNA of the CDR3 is TGTGCCAGCAGTTTCGGGGGACAGAAAGAAGCTTTCTTT.

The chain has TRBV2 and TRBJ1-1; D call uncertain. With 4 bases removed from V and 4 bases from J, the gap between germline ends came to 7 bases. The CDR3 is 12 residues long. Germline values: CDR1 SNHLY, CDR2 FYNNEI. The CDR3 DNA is TGTGCCAGCAGTGTCATTAGCACTGAAGCTTTCTTT. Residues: CASSVISTEAFF.

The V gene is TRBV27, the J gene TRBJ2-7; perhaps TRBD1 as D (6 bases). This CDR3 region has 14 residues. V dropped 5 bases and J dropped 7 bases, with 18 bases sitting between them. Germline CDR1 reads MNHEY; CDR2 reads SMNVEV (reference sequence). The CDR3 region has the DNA TGTGCCAGCAGTCCCGCAAATAAACAGGGAGAGCAGTACTTC. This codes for CASSPANKQGEQYF.

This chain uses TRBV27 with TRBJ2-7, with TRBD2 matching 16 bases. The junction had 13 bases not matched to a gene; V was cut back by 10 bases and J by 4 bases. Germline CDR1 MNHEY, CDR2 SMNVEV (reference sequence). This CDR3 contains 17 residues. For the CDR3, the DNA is TGTGCCACATCGGGACTAGCGGGAGGGCCTGACTTATACGAGCAGTACTTC. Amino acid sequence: CATSGLAGGPDLYEQYF.

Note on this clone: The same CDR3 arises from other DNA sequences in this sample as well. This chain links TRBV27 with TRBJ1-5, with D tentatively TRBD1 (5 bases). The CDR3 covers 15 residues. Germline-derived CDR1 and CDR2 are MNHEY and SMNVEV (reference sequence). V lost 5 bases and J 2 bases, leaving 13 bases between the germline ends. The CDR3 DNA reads TGTGCCAGCAGTCCAACAGGAACAGGCAATCAGCCCCAGCATTTT. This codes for CASSPTGTGNQPQHF.

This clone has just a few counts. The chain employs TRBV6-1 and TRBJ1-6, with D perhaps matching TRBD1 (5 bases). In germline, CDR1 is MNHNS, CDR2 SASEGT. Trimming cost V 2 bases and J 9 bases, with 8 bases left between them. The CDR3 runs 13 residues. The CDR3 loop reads CASSEQGRSPLHF. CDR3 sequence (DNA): TGTGCCAGCAGTGAACAGGGTCGTTCACCCCTCCACTTT.

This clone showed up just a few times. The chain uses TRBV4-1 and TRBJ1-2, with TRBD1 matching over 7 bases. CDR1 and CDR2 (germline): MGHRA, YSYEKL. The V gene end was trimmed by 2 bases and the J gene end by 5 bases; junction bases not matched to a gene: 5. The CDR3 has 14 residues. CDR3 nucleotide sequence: TGCGCCAGCAGCCAAAACGGACAGGATTATGGCTACACCTTC. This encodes CASSQNGQDYGYTF.

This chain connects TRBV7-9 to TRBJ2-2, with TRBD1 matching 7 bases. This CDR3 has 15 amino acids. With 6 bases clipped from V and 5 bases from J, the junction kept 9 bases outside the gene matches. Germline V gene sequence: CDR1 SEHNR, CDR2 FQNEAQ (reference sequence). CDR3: CASSPTGVVTGELFF. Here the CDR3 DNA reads TGTGCCAGCAGTCCCACAGGGGTGGTTACCGGGGAGCTGTTTTTT.

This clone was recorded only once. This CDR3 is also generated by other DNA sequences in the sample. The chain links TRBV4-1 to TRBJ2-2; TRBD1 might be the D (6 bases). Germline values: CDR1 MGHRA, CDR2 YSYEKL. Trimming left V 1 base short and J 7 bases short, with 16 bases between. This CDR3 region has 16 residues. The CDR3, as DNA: TGCGCCAGCAGCCAAGGGTGGTCACAGGGTGGCGGGGAGCTGTTTTTT. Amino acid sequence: CASSQGWSQGGGELFF.

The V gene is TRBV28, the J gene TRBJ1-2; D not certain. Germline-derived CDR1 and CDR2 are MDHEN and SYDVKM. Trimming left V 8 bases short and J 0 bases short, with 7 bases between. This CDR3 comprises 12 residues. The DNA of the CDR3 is TGTGCCAGCTTCGGTGCTAACTATGGCTACACCTTC. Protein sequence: CASFGANYGYTF.

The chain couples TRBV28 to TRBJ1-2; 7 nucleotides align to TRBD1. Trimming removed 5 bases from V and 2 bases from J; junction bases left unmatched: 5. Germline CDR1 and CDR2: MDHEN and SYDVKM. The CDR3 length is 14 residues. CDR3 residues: CASSHRRGNYGYTF. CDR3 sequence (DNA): TGTGCCAGCAGTCATCGCAGGGGGAACTATGGCTACACCTTC.

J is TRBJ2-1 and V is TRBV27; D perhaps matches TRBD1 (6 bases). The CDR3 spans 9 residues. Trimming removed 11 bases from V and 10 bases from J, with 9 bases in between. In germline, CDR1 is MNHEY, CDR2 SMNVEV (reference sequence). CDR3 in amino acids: CAAGTEQFF. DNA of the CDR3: TGTGCCGCTGGGACAGAGCAGTTCTTC.

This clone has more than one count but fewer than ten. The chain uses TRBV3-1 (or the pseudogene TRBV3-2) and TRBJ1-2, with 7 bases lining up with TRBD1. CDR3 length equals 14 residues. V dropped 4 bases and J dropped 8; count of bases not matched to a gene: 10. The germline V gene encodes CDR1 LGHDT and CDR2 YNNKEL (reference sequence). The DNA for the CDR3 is TGTGCCAGCAGCCTAACCGGAGGGGGCCCCGGCTACACCTTC. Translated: CASSLTGGGPGYTF.

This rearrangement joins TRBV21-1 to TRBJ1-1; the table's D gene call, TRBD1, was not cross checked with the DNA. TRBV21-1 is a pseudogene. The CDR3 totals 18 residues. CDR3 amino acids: CASSKALRGQGNRTEAFF. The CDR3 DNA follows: TGTGCCAGCAGCAAAGCCCTCAGGGGTCAGGGGAATCGAACTGAAGCTTTCTTT.

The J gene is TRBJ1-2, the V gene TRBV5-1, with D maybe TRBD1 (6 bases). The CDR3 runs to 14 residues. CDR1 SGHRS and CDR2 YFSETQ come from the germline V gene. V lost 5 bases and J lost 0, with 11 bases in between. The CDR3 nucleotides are TGCGCCAGCAGACAGGACAGTGCTAACTATGGCTACACCTTC. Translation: CASRQDSANYGYTF.

The CDR3 coding sequence is TGTGCCAGCGCTGGGGCATCGGGCAGGGGAAAGAACACTGAAGCTTTCTTT. Its protein product is CASAGASGRGKNTEAFF. The chain carries TRBV2 and TRBJ1-1, with a weak D call TRBD1 (6 bases). Germline V gene lookup returns CDR1 SNHLY and CDR2 FYNNEI. This CDR3 has 17 residues. V shed 8 bases and J shed 1 base, with 23 bases lying between them.

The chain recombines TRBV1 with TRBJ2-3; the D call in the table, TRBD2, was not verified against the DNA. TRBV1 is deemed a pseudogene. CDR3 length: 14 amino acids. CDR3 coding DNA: TGCACCAGCAGCCACGCCCTAGCGGGCGGTACGCAGTATTTT. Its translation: CTSSHALAGGTQYF.

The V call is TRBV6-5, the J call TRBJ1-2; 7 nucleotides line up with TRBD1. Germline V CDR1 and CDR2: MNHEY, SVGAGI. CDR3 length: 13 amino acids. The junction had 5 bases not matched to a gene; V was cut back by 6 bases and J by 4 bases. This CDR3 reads CASSPQGTYGYTF. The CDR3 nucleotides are TGTGCCAGCAGCCCACAGGGGACCTATGGCTACACCTTC.

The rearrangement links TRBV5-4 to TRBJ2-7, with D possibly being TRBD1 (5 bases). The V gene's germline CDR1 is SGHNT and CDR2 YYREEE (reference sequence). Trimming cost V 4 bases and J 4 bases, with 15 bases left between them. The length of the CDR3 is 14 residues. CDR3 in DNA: TGTGCCAGCAGCGCGCAGGGTCCTCAGTACGAGCAGTACTTC. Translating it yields CASSAQGPQYEQYF.

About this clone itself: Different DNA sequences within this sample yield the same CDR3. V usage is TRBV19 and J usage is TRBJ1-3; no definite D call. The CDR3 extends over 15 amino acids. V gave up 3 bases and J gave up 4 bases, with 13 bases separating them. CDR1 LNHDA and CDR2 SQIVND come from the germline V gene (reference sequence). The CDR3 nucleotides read TGTGCCAGTAGTATTGCGCGGCGGTCAGGAAACACCATATATTTT. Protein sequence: CASSIARRSGNTIYF.